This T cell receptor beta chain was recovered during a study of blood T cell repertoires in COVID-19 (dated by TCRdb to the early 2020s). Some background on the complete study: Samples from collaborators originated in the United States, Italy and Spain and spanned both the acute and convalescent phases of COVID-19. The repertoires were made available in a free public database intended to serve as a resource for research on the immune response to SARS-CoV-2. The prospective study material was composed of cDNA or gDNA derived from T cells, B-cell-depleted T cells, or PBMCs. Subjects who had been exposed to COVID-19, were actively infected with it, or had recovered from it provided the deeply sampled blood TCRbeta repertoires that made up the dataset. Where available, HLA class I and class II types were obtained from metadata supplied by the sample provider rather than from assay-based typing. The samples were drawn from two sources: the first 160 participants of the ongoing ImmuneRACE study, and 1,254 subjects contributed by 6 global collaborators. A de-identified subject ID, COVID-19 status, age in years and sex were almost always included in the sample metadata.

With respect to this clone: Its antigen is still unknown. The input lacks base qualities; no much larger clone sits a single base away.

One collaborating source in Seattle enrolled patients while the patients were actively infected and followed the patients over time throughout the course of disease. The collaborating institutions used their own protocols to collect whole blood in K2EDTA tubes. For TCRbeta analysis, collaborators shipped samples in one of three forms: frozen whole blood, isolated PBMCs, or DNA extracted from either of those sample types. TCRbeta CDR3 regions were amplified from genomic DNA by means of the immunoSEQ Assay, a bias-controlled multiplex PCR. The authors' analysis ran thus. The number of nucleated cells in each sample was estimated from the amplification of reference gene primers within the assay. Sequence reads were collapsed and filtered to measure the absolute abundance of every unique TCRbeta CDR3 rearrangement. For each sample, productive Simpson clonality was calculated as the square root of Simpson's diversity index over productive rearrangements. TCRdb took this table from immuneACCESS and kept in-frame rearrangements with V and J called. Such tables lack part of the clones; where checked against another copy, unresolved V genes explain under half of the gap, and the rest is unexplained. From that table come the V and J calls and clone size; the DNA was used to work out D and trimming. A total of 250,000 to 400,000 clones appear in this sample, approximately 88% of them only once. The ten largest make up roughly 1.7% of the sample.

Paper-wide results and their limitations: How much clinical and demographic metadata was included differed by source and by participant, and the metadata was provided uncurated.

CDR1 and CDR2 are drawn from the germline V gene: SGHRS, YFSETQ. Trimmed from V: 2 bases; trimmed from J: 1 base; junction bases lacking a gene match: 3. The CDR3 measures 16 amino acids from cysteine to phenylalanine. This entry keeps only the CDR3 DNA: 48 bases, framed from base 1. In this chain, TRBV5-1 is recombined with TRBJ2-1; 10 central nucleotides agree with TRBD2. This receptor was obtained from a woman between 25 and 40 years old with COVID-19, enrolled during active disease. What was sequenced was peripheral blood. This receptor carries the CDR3 CASSLILAGSYNEQFF. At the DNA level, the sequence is TGCGCCAGCAGCTTAATACTAGCGGGGTCCTACAATGAGCAGTTCTTC.